Below are 27 T cell receptor beta chains sequenced from a single sample in a study of response to subunit inactivated influenza vaccine. In TCRdb, the RT-PCR reads were re-called with MiXCR into one record per CDR3 protein. The sample lists around 600,000 distinct CDR3 sequences, about 10% occurring once. The same sample was also studied in work on T cells expressing NK-cell markers. As reported in that work: TCR beta libraries carry UMIs added by 5'RACE template switching.

Source: PBMCs from blood, taken on the day of vaccination. Source of these receptors: a man aged 45-60 years who received an inactivated influenza vaccine.

V is TRBV20-1 and J is TRBJ2-3; TRBD2 agrees at 9 bases. This CDR3 has 13 residues. CDR1 and CDR2 from the germline V gene are DFQATT and SNEGSKA (reference sequence). Trimming at V came to 5 bases and at J to 6 bases, leaving 6 bases not matched to a gene. The CDR3 protein is CSARHSGSDTQYF. The CDR3 DNA follows: TGCAGTGCTCGACATAGCGGGAGTGATACGCAGTATTTT.

This clonotype showed up just a few times. V is TRBV4-1 and J is TRBJ1-1, with D uncertain. Germline V CDR1 and CDR2: MGHRA, YSYEKL. There are 15 residues in the CDR3. Trimming left V 1 base short and J 2 bases short, with 11 bases between. CDR3 region: CASSQVEPGNTEAFF. The CDR3 DNA sequence: TGCGCCAGCAGCCAAGTGGAGCCAGGTAACACTGAAGCTTTCTTT.

This clonotype was seen many times. The CDR3: CASSPGGQGYEQFF. The CDR3 coding sequence is TGTGCCAGCAGCCCCGGAGGACAGGGGTACGAGCAGTTCTTC. The chain couples TRBV7-7 to TRBJ2-1, with 9 bases aligning to TRBD1. Losses at the gene ends were 5 bases for V and 10 bases for J; bases not matched to a gene: 9. The CDR3 is 14 amino acids. Germline CDR1 is SSHAT and CDR2 is FNYEAQ (reference sequence).

This clonotype was recorded at least ten times. The rearrangement links TRBV10-1 to TRBJ2-7; D is perhaps TRBD1 (6 bases). The CDR3 contains 17 residues. Germline V lookup: CDR1 WNHNN, CDR2 SYGVQD (reference sequence). Trimming cost V 11 bases and J 4 bases, with 30 bases left between them. This CDR3 is CALLPRAAGQLGYEQYF. DNA of the CDR3: TGCGCCCTTCTCCCCCGGGCCGCTGGACAGCTGGGTTACGAGCAGTACTTC.

This clonotype showed up many times. The J gene is TRBJ1-2, the V gene TRBV5-1; D perhaps matches TRBD1 (5 bases). V was pared by 4 bases and J by 2 bases, with 12 bases between. CDR1 SGHRS and CDR2 YFSETQ come from the germline V gene. This CDR3 is built from 14 residues. The CDR3 loop reads CASSLEEGNYGYTF. CDR3 nucleotide sequence: TGCGCCAGCAGCCTTGAGGAGGGGAACTATGGCTACACCTTC.

This chain joins TRBV28 and TRBJ2-5; D tentatively reads TRBD1 or TRBD2 (5 bases each). This CDR3 has 16 amino acids. Trimming took 3 bases from V and 4 from J, leaving 18 bases between them. Germline V CDR1 and CDR2: MDHEN, SYDVKM. DNA for the CDR3: TGTGCCAGCAGTTTGCCCATCGGGACCGGAGGAGAGACCCAGTACTTC. It yields the protein CASSLPIGTGGETQYF.

This clonotype has a handful of counts. The rearrangement uses TRBV18 and TRBJ2-1; the match to TRBD2 covers 8 bases. The junction had 5 bases not matched to a gene; V was cut back by 5 bases and J by 8 bases. Per the germline V gene, CDR1 is KGHSH and CDR2 is LQKENI. The length of the CDR3 is 13 residues. CDR3 loop: CASSAGLADEQFF. DNA for the CDR3: TGTGCCAGCTCAGCAGGACTAGCTGATGAGCAGTTCTTC.

This clonotype was seen ten or more times. The chain has TRBV7-9 and TRBJ2-2; D unresolved. With 1 base removed from V and 6 bases from J, the gap between germline ends came to 6 bases. This CDR3 comprises 13 residues. Germline V gives CDR1 SEHNR, CDR2 FQNEAQ (reference sequence). The chain's CDR3 is CASSLGVAGELFF. DNA of the CDR3: TGTGCCAGCAGCTTAGGTGTTGCCGGGGAGCTGTTTTTT.

This chain joins TRBV4-2 and TRBJ2-3; D call uncertain. The CDR3 runs to 16 residues. Trimming pared 0 bases from V and 2 bases from J, leaving 12 bases between. Germline-derived CDR1 and CDR2 are LGHNA and YNFKEQ. DNA for the CDR3: TGTGCCAGCAGCCAAGATCTTTTAGGTTACACAGATACGCAGTATTTT. Its protein product is CASSQDLLGYTDTQYF.

This clonotype was counted between two and nine times. V usage is TRBV20-1 and J usage is TRBJ2-2; 16 bases match TRBD2. The germline gives CDR1 DFQATT, CDR2 SNEGSKA (reference sequence). CDR3 size: 17 residues. V was pared by 3 bases and J by 5 bases, with 6 bases of the junction left unmatched. CDR3 in amino acids: CSASGTSGGARTGELFF. In DNA, the CDR3 is TGCAGTGCTAGTGGGACTAGCGGGGGGGCCCGAACCGGGGAGCTGTTTTTT.

This clonotype has more than one count but fewer than ten. This chain uses TRBV6-2 or TRBV6-3 with TRBJ2-7; TRBD1 might be the D (6 bases). Trimming took off 4 bases at V and 0 bases at J, with 13 bases between the two ends. Germline V lookup: CDR1 MNHEY, CDR2 SVGEGT. The CDR3 runs 15 residues. The CDR3 here is CASSWGPQSSYEQYF. The CDR3 bases are TGTGCCAGCAGTTGGGGGCCTCAGAGCTCCTACGAGCAGTACTTC.

This clonotype was counted a few times. CDR3 sequence (DNA): TGTGCCAGCAGCGGGAGTTCCCTCTATGGCTACACCTTC. It is translated as CASSGSSLYGYTF. This rearrangement joins TRBV27 to TRBJ1-2; D unclear. Germline lookup yields CDR1 MNHEY and CDR2 SMNVEV (reference sequence). There are 13 residues in the CDR3. The V end lost 6 bases, the J end lost 4 bases, and 12 bases lay between the germline ends.

J is TRBJ2-2 and V is TRBV6-1; possibly TRBD1 for D (5 bases). Trimming stripped 6 bases from V and 3 bases from J, with 14 bases between. Germline CDR1 and CDR2: MNHNS and SASEGT. The CDR3 loop spans 15 amino acids. CDR3 nucleotide sequence: TGTGCCAGCAGACCCGACTTAGGGGACACCGGGGAGCTGTTTTTT. It is translated as CASRPDLGDTGELFF.

This clonotype was seen a handful of times. The chain uses TRBV29-1 and TRBJ2-1, with TRBD1 as a possible D gene (5 bases). Germline V gene sequence: CDR1 SQVTM, CDR2 ANQGSEA. Trimming removed 1 base from V and 5 bases from J, with 15 bases in between. CDR3 length: 15 residues. DNA of the CDR3: TGCAGCGTTGAAGGGAGTAGACAGTCACACAATGAGCAGTTCTTC. It encodes CSVEGSRQSHNEQFF.

V gene TRBV5-6 combines with J gene TRBJ2-2, with 7 positions matching TRBD1. The V gene's germline CDR1 is SGHDT and CDR2 YYEEEE. J was trimmed by 7 bases and V by 2 bases; bases with no gene match: 8. This CDR3 spans 15 amino acids. The CDR3 protein is CASSFGAGGIGELFF. The CDR3 region has the DNA TGTGCCAGCAGCTTCGGGGCAGGGGGAATCGGGGAGCTGTTTTTT. The full variable domain, its missing parts supplied by reference TRBV5-6 and TRBJ2-2, is DAGVTQSPTHLIKTRGQQVTLRCSPKSGHDTVSWYQQALGQGPQFIFQYYEEEERQRGNFPDRFSGHQFPNYSSELNVNALLLGDSALYLCASSFGAGGIGELFFGEGSRLTVL.

This clonotype was counted ten times or more. This chain links TRBV20-1 with TRBJ2-1; maybe TRBD1 (8 bases). There are 15 residues in the CDR3. With 0 bases removed from V and 8 bases from J, the gap between germline ends came to 17 bases. Looked up from germline, CDR1 is DFQATT and CDR2 is SNEGSKA (reference sequence). The CDR3, as DNA: TGCAGTGCTAGAGATCGGAACAGGGGGGGAGATGAGCAGTTCTTC. Protein sequence: CSARDRNRGGDEQFF.

This clonotype was detected only a few times. This chain links TRBV12-3 or TRBV12-4 with TRBJ1-2; D might be TRBD1 (6 bases). The CDR3 extends over 13 amino acids. The V end was cut by 6 bases, the J end by 2 bases, with 10 bases between. For the CDR3, the DNA is TGTGCCAGCAGCGTAGGGACAAACTATGGCTACACCTTC. This translates into CASSVGTNYGYTF.

This clonotype has more than one count but fewer than ten. The chain combines TRBV7-9 with TRBJ2-7; possible D gene TRBD2, 5 bases. CDR1 and CDR2 from the germline V gene are SEHNR and FQNEAQ (reference sequence). This CDR3 has 15 amino acids. Deletions cut 5 bases from V and 0 bases from J, with 14 bases between. CDR3 protein: CASSPGELSSYEQYF. CDR3 in DNA: TGTGCCAGCAGCCCCGGGGAGCTAAGCTCCTACGAGCAGTACTTC.

This clonotype has more than one count but fewer than ten. CDR3 residues: CSVSRSGGETQYF. In nucleotides, the CDR3 is TGCAGCGTTTCGAGGAGCGGGGGAGAGACCCAGTACTTC. This sequence joins TRBV29-1 and TRBJ2-5; 8 bases are a match to TRBD2. V lost 5 bases, J lost 4 bases, and 6 bases stayed unmatched. The germline V gene encodes CDR1 SQVTM and CDR2 ANQGSEA. The CDR3 is 13 residues long.

This chain uses TRBV29-1 with TRBJ2-1, with 14 bases lining up with TRBD2. Per germline, CDR1 SQVTM and CDR2 ANQGSEA. V dropped 5 bases and J dropped 9; count of bases not matched to a gene: 15. The CDR3 has 17 residues. CDR3 nucleotide sequence: TGCAGCGTTCAGGGGACTAGCGGGAGTACCACAATGGTTGAGCAGTTCTTC. Amino acids: CSVQGTSGSTTMVEQFF.

V and J are TRBV15 and TRBJ2-1; 7 nucleotides agree with TRBD1. The CDR3 consists of 15 residues. Germline V CDR1 and CDR2: LNHNV, YYDKDF (reference sequence). V lost 5 bases to trimming and J lost 5 bases; unmatched junction nucleotides: 9. The CDR3 spells CATSPRTGLNNEQFF. CDR3 nucleotide sequence: TGTGCCACCAGCCCCCGGACAGGTTTGAACAATGAGCAGTTCTTC.

This clonotype has only a few counts. The chain joins TRBV7-2 to TRBJ2-2; 11 nucleotides match TRBD1. This CDR3 is built from 17 residues. V dropped 3 bases and J dropped 5; count of bases not matched to a gene: 8. Per germline, CDR1 SGHTA and CDR2 FQGNSA. CDR3 in amino acids: CASSFWADRGRTGELFF. CDR3 DNA sequence: TGTGCCAGCAGCTTTTGGGCGGACAGGGGGCGAACCGGGGAGCTGTTTTTT. The full variable domain, rest sourced from reference TRBV7-2 and TRBJ2-2, is GAGVSQSPSNKVTEKGKDVELRCDPISGHTALYWYRQSLGQGLEFLIYFQGNSAPDKSGLPSDRFSAERTGGSVSTLTIQRTQQEDSAVYLCASSFWADRGRTGELFFGEGSRLTVL.

The chain joins TRBV19 to TRBJ2-1, with TRBD2 matching over 12 bases. This CDR3 comprises 19 residues. Germline V gene data show CDR1 as LNHDA and CDR2 as SQIVND (reference sequence). V dropped 6 bases and J dropped 0; count of bases not matched to a gene: 12. The CDR3 spells CASSRLAGDNGGSYNEQFF. For the CDR3, the DNA is TGTGCCAGTAGCAGACTAGCGGGAGACAACGGGGGCTCCTACAATGAGCAGTTCTTC.

The table lists this clonotype with a few counts. The CDR3 protein is CASSQTRAYNEQFF. The CDR3 region has the DNA TGTGCCAGCAGCCAAACTAGGGCCTACAATGAGCAGTTCTTC. V gene TRBV3-1 combines with J gene TRBJ2-1; weak D call: TRBD2 (5 bases). This CDR3 comprises 14 residues. Trimming pared 2 bases from V and 2 bases from J, leaving 7 bases between. Germline values: CDR1 LGHDT, CDR2 YNNKEL (reference sequence).

This clonotype was found a few times. The chain has TRBV20-1 and TRBJ2-1, with a possible D match to TRBD1 (6 bases). The V end lost 4 bases, the J end lost 4 bases, and 11 bases lay between the germline ends. There are 13 residues in the CDR3. In germline, CDR1 is DFQATT, CDR2 SNEGSKA (reference sequence). The CDR3 coding sequence is TGCAGTGCTACCCGACAGGAGTACAATGAGCAGTTCTTC. Residues: CSATRQEYNEQFF.

This sequence joins TRBV12-3 or TRBV12-4 and TRBJ2-7, with TRBD1 matching over 11 bases. This CDR3 has 15 residues. The V gene end was trimmed by 6 bases and the J gene end by 3 bases; junction bases not matched to a gene: 7. The CDR3 sequence is CASSLRGQGVYEQYF. DNA of the CDR3: TGTGCCAGCAGCCTAAGGGGACAGGGGGTCTACGAGCAGTACTTC.

The J gene is TRBJ2-3, the V gene TRBV20-1; TRBD2 aligns across 13 bases. With V trimmed by 3 bases and J by 4 bases, 4 bases remained unmatched. This CDR3 is built from 15 residues. Germline CDR1 reads DFQATT; CDR2 reads SNEGSKA (reference sequence). The CDR3 DNA reads as TGCAGTGCTAGCGGACTAGCGGGGGTTTCAGATACGCAGTATTTT. It codes for CSASGLAGVSDTQYF.